A single sample is the source of the 32 T cell receptor beta chains below, sequenced in a study of OX40 agonist ivuxolimab in advanced cancers. TCRdb's table, derived via immunoSEQ multiplex PCR, lists solely in-frame clones and lacks some. The sample shows roughly 69,000 clones, about 89% of them seen only once. Sequences were derived from CD4+ or CD8+ T cells sorted from blood, sampled in a trial of the OX40 agonist ivuxolimab. Receptor source: an adult with an advanced solid tumor such as melanoma, head and neck, liver or kidney cancer.

The rearrangement uses TRBV30 and TRBJ2-7; D gene unclear. The CDR3 has 11 amino acids. Germline V gene lookup returns CDR1 GTSNPN and CDR2 SVGIG (reference sequence). V was clipped by 5 bases and J by 3 bases, with 8 bases between them. The CDR3, as DNA: TGTGCCTGGGGGTGGAACTACGAGCAGTACTTC. Its translation: CAWGWNYEQYF.

The chain joins TRBV5-3 to TRBJ2-7, with 7 bases fitting TRBD1. TRBV5-3 falls under the ORF class, with uncertain function. J lost 3 bases, V lost 3 bases, and 12 bases had no gene match. The CDR3 consists of 16 residues. CDR3 in DNA: TGTGCCAGAAGCTACGGGCCAGAGGGACAGAACTACGAGCAGTACGTC. Amino acid sequence: CARSYGPEGQNYEQYV.

With regard to this clone: The junction departs from germline at one end; a sequencing error may be responsible. This chain joins TRBV15 and TRBJ2-1; no clear D. CDR1 LNHNV and CDR2 YYDKDF come from the germline V gene (reference sequence). The CDR3 is made up of 15 amino acids. CDR3 residues: CATSGDNLAISEQFF. The CDR3 region has the DNA TGTGCCACCAGCGGAGACAACTTAGCCATAAGTGAGCAGTTCTTC.

The V gene is TRBV2, the J gene TRBJ2-7, with TRBD1 identical over 8 bases. V lost 0 bases, J lost 3 bases, and 7 bases stayed unmatched. This CDR3 is 16 amino acids long. In germline, CDR1 is SNHLY, CDR2 FYNNEI. CDR3 bases: TGTGCCAGCAGTGAAGCCCTAACAGGGGGTCTCTACGAGCAGTACTTC. Encoded protein: CASSEALTGGLYEQYF.

The chain combines TRBV4-3 with TRBJ1-4; a possible D gene is TRBD1 (6 bases). Between the trimmed V and J ends, which lost 4 bases and 10 bases, there was a span of 19 bases. CDR1 and CDR2 (germline): LGHNA, YSLEER. The CDR3 contains 15 residues. The CDR3 nucleotides read TGCGCCAGCAGCCCCCGAGGGGGGAGCAACGGAAAACTGTTTTTT. The encoded protein is CASSPRGGSNGKLFF.

The chain uses TRBV5-1 and TRBJ2-1; D is undetermined. Germline V lookup: CDR1 SGHRS, CDR2 YFSETQ. V lost 5 bases and J lost 4, with 19 bases in between. The CDR3 consists of 16 residues. DNA of the CDR3: TGCGCCAGCAGAAACTACCTGCAGGCACCTTACAATGAGCAGTTCTTC. Translation gives CASRNYLQAPYNEQFF.

The rearrangement uses TRBV27 and TRBJ2-3; possibly TRBD2 for D (6 bases). The CDR3 is made up of 16 amino acids. Per germline, CDR1 MNHEY and CDR2 SMNVEV (reference sequence). V was trimmed by 5 bases and J by 6 bases, leaving 21 bases between them. In DNA, the CDR3 is TGTGCCAGCAGTCCCGACCCTCTAGAACGGGAGGATACGCAGTATTTT. It codes for CASSPDPLEREDTQYF.

The CDR3 spells CASCLGQGAYYGYTF. The CDR3 region has the DNA TGTGCCAGCTGCTTAGGACAGGGGGCTTATTATGGCTACACCTTC. The chain employs TRBV28 and TRBJ1-2; 11 bases are a match to TRBD1. V shed 8 bases and J 5 bases; nucleotides not matched to a gene: 10. The germline V gene has CDR1 MDHEN and CDR2 SYDVKM. CDR3 length equals 15 residues.

The V gene is TRBV7-8, the J gene TRBJ2-7; D remains ambiguous. Trimming shortened V by 5 bases and J by 3 bases, and 14 bases separated the two germline ends. The CDR3 is 14 residues long. CDR1 and CDR2 from the germline V gene are SGHVS and FQNEAQ. DNA for the CDR3: TGTGCCAGCAGCCTTGTTGGTGGGGACTACGAGCAGTACTTC. Protein: CASSLVGGDYEQYF. The full variable domain, rest sourced from reference TRBV7-8 and TRBJ2-7, is GAGVSQSPRYKVAKRGQDVALRCDPISGHVSLFWYQQALGQGPEFLTYFQNEAQLDKSGLPSDRFFAERPEGSVSTLKIQRTQQEDSAVYLCASSLVGGDYEQYFGPGTRLTVT.

This clone was seen a few times. The rearrangement links TRBV7-8 to TRBJ2-1, with 9 bases lining up with TRBD2. In germline, CDR1 is SGHVS, CDR2 FQNEAQ. V trimming: 5 bases; J trimming: 4 bases; junction bases outside the gene matches: 6. The CDR3 is made up of 15 amino acids. In DNA form, the CDR3 reads TGTGCCAGCAGCCTCAGCGGGAGGTTATACAATGAGCAGTTCTTC. This encodes CASSLSGRLYNEQFF.

The chain employs TRBV4-3 and TRBJ1-2; no clear D gene. Germline-derived CDR1 and CDR2 are LGHNA and YSLEER. Deletions cut 0 bases from V and 10 bases from J, with 18 bases between. The CDR3 contains 15 residues. CDR3 region: CASSQERWLGSNYTF. The CDR3 nucleotides read TGCGCCAGCAGCCAAGAGAGGTGGCTCGGCTCAAACTACACCTTC.

The chain is built from TRBV4-1 and TRBJ2-7; TRBD2 matches 8 bases. Looked up from germline, CDR1 is MGHRA and CDR2 is YSYEKL. Trimming took 0 bases from V and 3 from J; bases not matched to a gene: 7. The CDR3 consists of 16 residues. This CDR3 reads CASSQDSAGGFYEQYV. CDR3 bases: TGCGCCAGCAGCCAAGATTCCGCGGGAGGATTCTACGAGCAGTACGTC.

The V gene is TRBV29-1, the J gene TRBJ2-7; D gene unclear. The CDR3 has 14 amino acids. V lost 3 bases to trimming and J lost 5 bases, with 17 bases between them. CDR1 SQVTM and CDR2 ANQGSEA come from the germline V gene. The chain's CDR3 is CSVELVAMVHEQYF. The CDR3 DNA reads as TGCAGCGTTGAGTTGGTCGCCATGGTCCACGAGCAGTACTTC.

The chain recombines TRBV7-9 with TRBJ2-3; maybe TRBD2 (5 bases). Trimming took 5 bases from V and 1 from J, leaving 10 bases between them. The CDR3 sequence is 14 residues long. Per germline, CDR1 SEHNR and CDR2 FQNEAQ (reference sequence). DNA of the CDR3: TGTGCCAGCAGCCCCCCGAGGGGCACAGATACGCAGTATTTT. Translation: CASSPPRGTDTQYF.

V and J are TRBV6-4 and TRBJ2-2, with 8 bases fitting TRBD2. This CDR3 spans 14 amino acids. Per germline, CDR1 MRHNA and CDR2 SNTAGT. The J segment lost 3 bases and the V segment lost 3 bases, leaving 0 bases of the junction unmatched. CDR3 bases: TGTGCCAGCAGTGAAGCGGGGGACACCGGGGAGCTGTTTTTT. Translated: CASSEAGDTGELFF.

This sequence joins TRBV5-6 and TRBJ1-5; TRBD1 agrees at 10 bases. CDR3 size: 15 residues. V lost 4 bases, J lost 2 bases, and 3 bases stayed unmatched. In germline, CDR1 is SGHDT, CDR2 YYEEEE. CDR3 sequence (DNA): TGTGCCAGCAGCCTAGGGACAGGGGGCAATCAGCCCCAGCATTTT. Amino acids: CASSLGTGGNQPQHF.

This clone has more than one count but fewer than ten. V gene TRBV2 combines with J gene TRBJ1-2, with a possible D match to TRBD1 (6 bases). V lost 8 bases to trimming and J lost 2 bases, with 18 bases between them. In germline, CDR1 is SNHLY, CDR2 FYNNEI. The CDR3 sequence is 15 residues long. CDR3 region: CASHYKAGVNYGYTF. CDR3 DNA sequence: TGTGCCAGCCACTATAAGGCAGGGGTCAACTATGGCTACACCTTC.

The genes are TRBV27 and TRBJ1-3; a possible D gene is TRBD1 (6 bases). Germline CDR1 reads MNHEY; CDR2 reads SMNVEV (reference sequence). The V end was cut by 5 bases, the J end by 0 bases, with 14 bases between. The CDR3 is made up of 16 amino acids. In DNA, the CDR3 is TGTGCCAGCAGTGTCGACAGGCAATCCTCTGGAAACACCATATATTTT. This gives the protein CASSVDRQSSGNTIYF.

The gene calls are TRBV20-1 and TRBJ2-7; D not certain. V was clipped by 2 bases and J by 0 bases, with 2 bases between them. The CDR3 length is 11 residues. Germline V gene sequence: CDR1 DFQATT, CDR2 SNEGSKA (reference sequence). CDR3 region: CSARSSYEQYF. The CDR3 DNA reads as TGCAGTGCTAGATCCTCCTACGAGCAGTACTTC.

This chain joins TRBV7-8 and TRBJ2-3; weak D call: TRBD1 (6 bases). The CDR3 length is 14 residues. The V and J ends lost 4 bases and 0 bases respectively, with 8 bases between them. CDR1 is SGHVS, CDR2 FQNEAQ, per germline. CDR3 amino acids: CASSSQGSTDTQYF. Written as DNA, the CDR3 is TGTGCCAGCAGCTCACAGGGAAGCACAGATACGCAGTATTTT.

The rearrangement links TRBV9 to TRBJ2-7, with 8 bases that match TRBD2. Germline lookup yields CDR1 SGDLS and CDR2 YYNGEE. J was trimmed by 3 bases and V by 0 bases; bases with no gene match: 2. This CDR3 spans 14 amino acids. The CDR3 sequence is CASSVALAGYEQYF. As DNA, the CDR3 is TGTGCCAGCAGCGTAGCCCTAGCGGGCTACGAGCAGTACTTC.

This chain joins TRBV28 and TRBJ1-4; D remains unclear. Germline lookup yields CDR1 MDHEN and CDR2 SYDVKM. The V and J ends lost 1 base and 2 bases respectively, with 8 bases between them. CDR3 size: 15 residues. CDR3 nucleotides: TGTGCCAGCAGTTTATATGAGGGTACTAATGAAAAACTGTTTTTT. Its protein product is CASSLYEGTNEKLFF.

In DNA form, the CDR3 reads TGTGCCAGCAGTTTGGGACAGGGGGCTCTTGAAGCTTTCTTT. It yields the protein CASSLGQGALEAFF. The genes are TRBV28 and TRBJ1-1; 12 bases agree with TRBD1. The CDR3 contains 14 residues. Germline V gene data show CDR1 as MDHEN and CDR2 as SYDVKM. After removal of 3 bases from V and 7 bases from J, the junction contained 3 bases not matched to a gene.

The J gene is TRBJ1-2, the V gene TRBV5-6; 9 bases fit TRBD1. CDR3 length: 13 residues. CDR1 and CDR2 (germline): SGHDT, YYEEEE. The ends lost 3 bases at V and 8 bases at J; junction bases unmatched: 5. CDR3 in amino acids: CASSWTGVEGYTF. CDR3 in DNA: TGTGCCAGCAGCTGGACAGGGGTGGAGGGCTACACCTTC.

This clone was detected a few times. The chain couples TRBV9 to TRBJ1-6; D is undetermined. The germline V gene encodes CDR1 SGDLS and CDR2 YYNGEE. V lost 0 bases and J lost 14, with 12 bases in between. This CDR3 spans 13 amino acids. In DNA form, the CDR3 reads TGTGCCAGCAGCGTAGACTCCCCTGGGGCCCTCCACTTT. This translates into CASSVDSPGALHF.

V and J are TRBV19 and TRBJ2-2; D gene ambiguous. Trimming left V 3 bases short and J 4 bases short, with 6 bases between. CDR1 LNHDA and CDR2 SQIVND come from the germline V gene (reference sequence). CDR3 length: 13 amino acids. This CDR3 is CASSMIRTGELFF. CDR3 DNA: TGTGCCAGTAGTATGATACGCACCGGGGAGCTGTTTTTT.

This chain links TRBV7-2 with TRBJ2-5; D unclear. Trimming removed 5 bases from V and 0 bases from J, with 10 bases in between. The germline gives CDR1 SGHTA, CDR2 FQGNSA. This CDR3 region has 14 residues. DNA for the CDR3: TGTGCCAGCAGCGCCAACCTGTACCAAGAGACCCAGTACTTC. Translation gives CASSANLYQETQYF. The full variable domain, its missing parts supplied by reference TRBV7-2 and TRBJ2-5, is GAGVSQSPSNKVTEKGKDVELRCDPISGHTALYWYRQSLGQGLEFLIYFQGNSAPDKSGLPSDRFSAERTGGSVSTLTIQRTQQEDSAVYLCASSANLYQETQYFGPGTRLLVL.

This sequence joins TRBV6-5 and TRBJ1-5, with D unclear. Germline V gene data show CDR1 as MNHEY and CDR2 as SVGAGI. Trimming left V 0 bases short and J 0 bases short, with 9 bases between. CDR3 length equals 16 residues. The CDR3 DNA is TGTGCCAGCAGTTACTCAACACCCCCTAGCAATCAGCCCCAGCATTTT. Translated: CASSYSTPPSNQPQHF.

This chain links TRBV30 with TRBJ1-2; 9 nucleotides agree with TRBD1. Germline V gives CDR1 GTSNPN, CDR2 SVGIG (reference sequence). This CDR3 spans 14 amino acids. The trim removed 0 bases at V and 7 bases at J, leaving 6 bases unmatched. CDR3 in amino acids: CAWSVQQGAGGYTF. CDR3 sequence (DNA): TGTGCCTGGAGTGTACAACAGGGGGCAGGTGGCTACACCTTC.

The rearrangement links TRBV28 to TRBJ1-6; perhaps TRBD1 as D (6 bases). This CDR3 region has 14 residues. Trimming cost V 5 bases and J 2 bases, with 7 bases left between them. Germline V lookup: CDR1 MDHEN, CDR2 SYDVKM. In DNA, the CDR3 is TGTGCCAGCAGTAACAGGGCCTATAATTCACCCCTCCACTTT. This sequence encodes CASSNRAYNSPLHF. Together with reference TRBV28 and TRBJ1-6, the CDR3 gives the full variable domain: DVKVTQSSRYLVKRTGEKVFLECVQDMDHENMFWYRQDPGLGLRLIYFSYDVKMKEKGDIPEGYSVSREKKERFSLILESASTNQTSMYLCASSNRAYNSPLHFGNGTRLTVT.

This chain uses TRBV7-3 with TRBJ2-2; 11 positions match TRBD1. The J segment lost 5 bases and the V segment lost 4 bases, leaving 12 bases of the junction unmatched. CDR3 length: 18 amino acids. Germline V lookup: CDR1 SGHTA, CDR2 FQGTGA. Written as DNA, the CDR3 is TGTGCCAGCAGCTCCTCCAATTGGACAGGGGGCCGGACCGGGGAGCTGTTTTTT. This sequence encodes CASSSSNWTGGRTGELFF.

The chain couples TRBV5-4 to TRBJ2-2, with D hard to call. From germline, CDR1 is SGHNT and CDR2 YYREEE (reference sequence). V was trimmed by 3 bases and J by 7 bases, leaving 4 bases between them. The CDR3 consists of 11 residues. CDR3 sequence: CASSSGGELFF. Written as DNA, the CDR3 is TGTGCCAGCAGCTCCGGCGGGGAGCTGTTTTTT.